Included here is one TCR beta chain sequence, with context. The data stem from a study of blood T cell repertoires in COVID-19. Study summary: Samples taken during acute and convalescent COVID-19 were collected in the United States, Italy and Spain.

Only in-frame clones appear in the TCRdb table, and some are missing; sequencing was by immunoSEQ multiplex PCR. The sample contains about 59,000 clones, around 87% of which appear only once. Germline V gene data show CDR1 as LNHNV and CDR2 as YYDKDF (reference sequence). Trimming left V 1 base short and J 2 bases short, with 17 bases between. The CDR3 extends over 18 amino acids. V and J are TRBV15 and TRBJ1-4; the D gene is possibly TRBD1 (6 bases). This clonotype was obtained from a man between 60 and 70 years old with active or convalescent COVID-19. Input material: peripheral blood. For the CDR3, the DNA is TGTGCCACCAGCAGAGTGCAGACAGGTATTGGGACTAATGAAAAACTGTTTTTT. Its protein is CATSRVQTGIGTNEKLFF. Variable domain in full (rest from reference TRBV15 and TRBJ1-4): DAMVIQNPRYQVTQFGKPVTLSCSQTLNHNVMYWYQQKSSQAPKLLFHYYDKDFNNEADTPDNFQSRRPNTSFCFLDIRSPGLGDTAMYLCATSRVQTGIGTNEKLFFGSGTQLSVL.